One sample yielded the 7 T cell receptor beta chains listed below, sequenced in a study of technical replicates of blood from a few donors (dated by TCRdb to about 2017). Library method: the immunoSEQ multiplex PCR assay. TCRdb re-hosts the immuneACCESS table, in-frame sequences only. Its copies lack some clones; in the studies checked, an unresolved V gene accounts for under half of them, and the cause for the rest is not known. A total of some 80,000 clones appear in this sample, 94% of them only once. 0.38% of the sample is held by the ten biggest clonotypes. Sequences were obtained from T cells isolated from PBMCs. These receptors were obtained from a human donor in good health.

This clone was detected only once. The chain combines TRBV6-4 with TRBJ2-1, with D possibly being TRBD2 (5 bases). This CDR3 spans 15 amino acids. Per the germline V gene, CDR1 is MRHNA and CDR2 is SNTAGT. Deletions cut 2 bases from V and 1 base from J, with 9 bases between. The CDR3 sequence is CASSDEGRSYNEQFF. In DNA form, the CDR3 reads TGTGCCAGCAGTGACGAGGGCCGTTCCTACAATGAGCAGTTCTTC.

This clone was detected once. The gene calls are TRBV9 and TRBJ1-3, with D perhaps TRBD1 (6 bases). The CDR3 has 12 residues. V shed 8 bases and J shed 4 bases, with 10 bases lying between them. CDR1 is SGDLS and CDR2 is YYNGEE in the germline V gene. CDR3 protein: CASTGTGNTIYF. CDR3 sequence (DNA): TGTGCCAGTACAGGGACGGGAAACACCATATATTTT.

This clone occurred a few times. The CDR3 loop reads CASSQFSPTGIYNEQFF. CDR3 nucleotide sequence: TGTGCCAGCAGCCAATTTTCCCCTACAGGGATCTACAATGAGCAGTTCTTC. The chain links TRBV4-2 to TRBJ2-1, with D possibly being TRBD1 (6 bases). Germline V gene sequence: CDR1 LGHNA, CDR2 YNFKEQ. Trimming removed 2 bases at V and 3 bases at J, with 17 bases between. The CDR3 contains 17 residues.

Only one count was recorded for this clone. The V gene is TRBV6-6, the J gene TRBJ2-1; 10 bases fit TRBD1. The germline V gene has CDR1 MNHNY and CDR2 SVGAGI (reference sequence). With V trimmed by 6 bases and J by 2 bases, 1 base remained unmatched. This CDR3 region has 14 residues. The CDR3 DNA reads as TGTGCCAGCAGGGGACAGGGGACCTACAATGAGCAGTTCTTC. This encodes CASRGQGTYNEQFF.

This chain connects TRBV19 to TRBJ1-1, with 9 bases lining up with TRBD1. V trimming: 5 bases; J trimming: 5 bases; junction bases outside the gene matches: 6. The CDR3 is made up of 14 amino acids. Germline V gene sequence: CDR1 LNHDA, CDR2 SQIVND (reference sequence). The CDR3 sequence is CASSEGQGLTEAFF. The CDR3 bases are TGTGCCAGTAGTGAGGGACAGGGCCTTACTGAAGCTTTCTTT.

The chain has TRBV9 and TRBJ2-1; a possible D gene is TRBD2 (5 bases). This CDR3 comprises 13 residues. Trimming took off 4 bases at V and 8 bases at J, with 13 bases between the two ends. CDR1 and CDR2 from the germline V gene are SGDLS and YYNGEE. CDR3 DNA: TGTGCCAGCAGCCCAAGGGTGAGGGATGAGCAGTTCTTC. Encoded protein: CASSPRVRDEQFF.

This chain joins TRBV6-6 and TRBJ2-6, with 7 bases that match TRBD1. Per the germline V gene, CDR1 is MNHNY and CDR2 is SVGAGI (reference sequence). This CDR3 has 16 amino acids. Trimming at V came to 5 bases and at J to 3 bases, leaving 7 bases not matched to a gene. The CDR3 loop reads CASSIQGGGGANVLTF. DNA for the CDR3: TGTGCCAGCAGTATACAAGGGGGCGGTGGGGCCAACGTCCTGACTTTC.